This entry lists 9 T cell receptor beta chains sequenced from one sample in a study of regulatory T cells in long-lasting Graves disease. Building the TCR beta libraries relied on iRepertoire HTBI primers, and CDR3 regions underwent Arm-PCR. TCRdb re-derived calls from the multiplex PCR reads in MiXCR, one entry per CDR3 protein. The sample contains 200,000 to 250,000 distinct CDR3 sequences, roughly 19% of which appear only once. Time point specified: newly diagnosed GD, antithyroid drugs for less than 3 months. RNA from PBMCs was the source of the TCR library. These data also formed part of another study, on T cells in Graves' hyperthyroidism and ophthalmopathy.

Sequenced here: peripheral blood mononuclear cells (PBMCs), sampled at new diagnosis, from a patient treated with antithyroid drugs. The receptors shown here come from a woman younger than 45 with Graves disease.

The rearrangement joins TRBV9 to TRBJ1-6; D may be TRBD1 (6 bases). The CDR3 contains 16 residues. With 4 bases removed from V and 6 bases from J, the gap between germline ends came to 17 bases. Germline V gives CDR1 SGDLS, CDR2 YYNGEE. CDR3 amino acids: CASSSQGGFVNSPLHF. The CDR3 DNA is TGTGCCAGCAGCTCCCAAGGGGGATTTGTTAATTCACCCCTCCACTTT.

This clonotype has more than one count but fewer than ten. The chain employs TRBV19 and TRBJ2-7, with 7 positions matching TRBD1. V shed 4 bases and J 2 bases; nucleotides not matched to a gene: 8. CDR3 length: 15 amino acids. From germline, CDR1 is LNHDA and CDR2 SQIVND (reference sequence). CDR3 nucleotides: TGTGCCAGTAGTAAGAGGGACAGTTCCGCCTACGAGCAGTACTTC. Its translation is CASSKRDSSAYEQYF. The entire variable domain, with the rest obtained from reference TRBV19 and TRBJ2-7, is as follows: DGGITQSPKYLFRKEGQNVTLSCEQNLNHDAMYWYRQDPGQGLRLIYYSQIVNDFQKGDIAEGYSVSREKKESFPLTVTSAQKNPTAFYLCASSKRDSSAYEQYFGPGTRLTVT.

On this clonotype: A much larger clonotype is one base distant, so this may be a read error. The rearrangement links TRBV7-9 to TRBJ1-5; D might be TRBD1 (5 bases). Germline CDR1 and CDR2: SEHNR and FQNEAQ (reference sequence). CDR3 length: 13 residues. The V end was cut by 9 bases, the J end by 3 bases, with 12 bases between. The CDR3 here is CASSGYDNQPQHF. CDR3 nucleotides: TGTGCCAGTTCAGGGTATGACAATCAGCCCCAGCATTTT.

The chain combines TRBV19 with TRBJ2-3; TRBD1 matches 9 bases. The V gene end was trimmed by 5 bases and the J gene end by 4 bases; junction bases not matched to a gene: 13. The CDR3 runs 17 residues. Germline V gene sequence: CDR1 LNHDA, CDR2 SQIVND (reference sequence). In DNA, the CDR3 is TGTGCCAGTAGTCAATCCGGACAGGGGATCAGGGCAGATACGCAGTATTTT. This translates into CASSQSGQGIRADTQYF. The variable domain in full, with the rest retrieved from reference TRBV19 and TRBJ2-3, is DGGITQSPKYLFRKEGQNVTLSCEQNLNHDAMYWYRQDPGQGLRLIYYSQIVNDFQKGDIAEGYSVSREKKESFPLTVTSAQKNPTAFYLCASSQSGQGIRADTQYFGPGTRLTVL.

This clonotype has ten or more counts. The V and J genes are TRBV5-1 and TRBJ1-1, with a tentative D call TRBD1 (5 bases). Trimming took 0 bases from V and 3 from J, leaving 12 bases between them. Per the germline V gene, CDR1 is SGHRS and CDR2 is YFSETQ. The CDR3 runs to 15 residues. The CDR3 reads CASSLAWDLDTEAFF. CDR3 in DNA: TGCGCCAGCAGCTTGGCTTGGGACCTGGACACTGAAGCTTTCTTT.

This chain links TRBV18 with TRBJ1-2; 11 bases fit TRBD1. Germline V gene lookup returns CDR1 KGHSH and CDR2 LQKENI. J was trimmed by 8 bases and V by 3 bases; bases with no gene match: 8. The CDR3 is 15 residues long. The CDR3 region is CASSPFGTGGLGYTF. In DNA form, the CDR3 reads TGTGCCAGCTCACCGTTTGGGACAGGGGGACTGGGCTACACCTTC.

The V and J genes are TRBV25-1 and TRBJ2-7; D is unclear. The CDR3 consists of 13 residues. CDR1 is MGHDK, CDR2 SYGVNS, per germline. V lost 7 bases and J lost 3, with 13 bases in between. The CDR3: CASIGPPIYEQYF. CDR3 DNA sequence: TGTGCCAGCATTGGACCGCCTATCTACGAGCAGTACTTC.

In this sample, this clonotype turned up many times. This sequence joins TRBV27 and TRBJ2-1, with 16 nucleotides matching TRBD2. The J segment lost 6 bases and the V segment lost 4 bases, leaving 6 bases of the junction unmatched. Germline V gene sequence: CDR1 MNHEY, CDR2 SMNVEV (reference sequence). The CDR3 is 17 residues long. CDR3 in DNA: TGTGCCAGCAGTTCCTCGGGACTAGCGGGGGGGCTCAATGAGCAGTTCTTC. It is translated as CASSSSGLAGGLNEQFF.

This clonotype was seen ten or more times. The V gene is TRBV28, the J gene TRBJ2-2; tentative D call: TRBD2 (6 bases). The CDR3 totals 16 residues. Trimming took off 2 bases at V and 1 base at J, with 11 bases between the two ends. Germline CDR1 and CDR2: MDHEN and SYDVKM. The CDR3 nucleotides read TGTGCCAGCAGTTTACAAAGGCGGGGGAACACCGGGGAGCTGTTTTTT. Encoded protein: CASSLQRRGNTGELFF.